These 21 T cell receptor beta chains were sequenced from one sample in a study of cytomegalovirus exposure and HLA in healthy donors (dated by TCRdb to the late 2010s). Library generation was performed with the immunoSEQ multiplex PCR assay. A mixture of 60 forward primers for TCR Vbeta segments and 13 reverse primers for TCR Jbeta segments was used in the multiplex PCR. Imported from immuneACCESS, the table was reduced by TCRdb to in-frame sequences with V and J called. These copies leave out some clones; in studies compared against another copy, an unresolved V gene accounts for under half, and the cause of the remainder is not known. Within this sample are 150,000 to 200,000 clones, with roughly 87% of them counted one time only. Of the sample, less than 0.3% falls within the top ten clones. Sequences were obtained from PBMCs. Source of these receptors: a girl under three years old in good health and CMV-seronegative.

This chain joins TRBV7-9 and TRBJ2-7; the match to TRBD2 covers 12 bases. Germline assignment: CDR1 SEHNR and CDR2 FQNEAQ (reference sequence). The CDR3 length is 17 residues. V lost 6 bases, J lost 3 bases, and 12 bases stayed unmatched. CDR3 protein: CASRPIILAGGGYEQYF. CDR3 DNA: TGTGCCAGCAGACCGATAATACTAGCGGGAGGAGGCTACGAGCAGTACTTC.

This chain connects TRBV27 to TRBJ1-6; 7 nucleotides align to TRBD1. Germline V gene data show CDR1 as MNHEY and CDR2 as SMNVEV (reference sequence). This CDR3 contains 15 residues. Germline trimming cut 6 bases from V and 7 bases from J; bases unmatched to any gene: 9. For the CDR3, the DNA is TGTGCCAGCAGCCTACTCGACAGGGACAATTCACCCCTCCACTTT. This gives the protein CASSLLDRDNSPLHF.

The V and J genes are TRBV15 and TRBJ1-5; 7 nucleotides match TRBD1. The CDR3 loop spans 15 amino acids. J lost 3 bases, V lost 0 bases, and 2 bases had no gene match. Germline V gene data show CDR1 as LNHNV and CDR2 as YYDKDF (reference sequence). CDR3 in DNA: TGTGCCACCAGCAGAGATGGGACAGACAATCAGCCCCAGCATTTT. Translating it yields CATSRDGTDNQPQHF. The full variable domain, its missing parts supplied by reference TRBV15 and TRBJ1-5, is DAMVIQNPRYQVTQFGKPVTLSCSQTLNHNVMYWYQQKSSQAPKLLFHYYDKDFNNEADTPDNFQSRRPNTSFCFLDIRSPGLGDTAMYLCATSRDGTDNQPQHFGDGTRLSIL.

The genes are TRBV19 and TRBJ2-5; 11 positions agree with TRBD2. V lost 7 bases, J lost 5 bases, and 9 bases stayed unmatched. The length of the CDR3 is 15 residues. From germline, CDR1 is LNHDA and CDR2 SQIVND (reference sequence). CDR3 residues: CASNGLAGGRETQYF. DNA of the CDR3: TGTGCCAGTAACGGTCTAGCGGGAGGAAGGGAGACCCAGTACTTC.

The J gene is TRBJ2-7, the V gene TRBV10-3, with a weak D call TRBD1 (5 bases). This CDR3 has 15 residues. Trimming left V 6 bases short and J 2 bases short, with 17 bases between. Germline CDR1 ENHRY, CDR2 SYGVKD. The CDR3 is CAIRELGQGPYEQYF. CDR3 nucleotides: TGTGCCATCAGGGAGCTGGGGCAGGGCCCCTACGAGCAGTACTTC.

The chain is built from TRBV5-3 and TRBJ2-2, with TRBD1 matching over 8 bases. TRBV5-3 is labeled an ORF, and its function is uncertain. CDR3 length equals 16 residues. V dropped 4 bases and J dropped 3; count of bases not matched to a gene: 8. The CDR3, as DNA: TGTGCCAGAAGCCACAAAAGGACAGGGCACACCGGGGAGCTGTTTTTT. Protein: CARSHKRTGHTGELFF.

The chain links TRBV19 to TRBJ2-3, with 7 bases identical to TRBD1. This CDR3 comprises 15 residues. Germline V CDR1 and CDR2: LNHDA, SQIVND (reference sequence). V gave up 3 bases and J gave up 0 bases; unmatched junction bases: 3. The CDR3: CASSMGQHSTDTQYF. CDR3 nucleotides: TGTGCCAGTAGTATGGGACAGCATAGCACAGATACGCAGTATTTT.

This chain uses TRBV5-5 with TRBJ1-1, with D possibly matching TRBD1 (5 bases). CDR3 length equals 13 residues. The V gene lost 1 base and the J gene lost 8 bases, with 12 bases spanning the gap. Germline V gene sequence: CDR1 SGHKS, CDR2 YYEKEE (reference sequence). The CDR3 DNA sequence: TGTGCCAGCAGCTTGACAGGCCTCACCGAAGCTTTCTTT. Encoded protein: CASSLTGLTEAFF.

The CDR3 sequence is CAWRSYSEQFF. The CDR3 DNA follows: TGTGCCTGGAGGTCCTATAGTGAGCAGTTCTTC. V usage is TRBV30 and J usage is TRBJ2-1; D unclear. V gave up 3 bases and J gave up 9 bases, with 9 bases separating them. This CDR3 is built from 11 residues. Germline V gene lookup returns CDR1 GTSNPN and CDR2 SVGIG (reference sequence).

The chain uses TRBV9 and TRBJ2-1; 11 positions match TRBD2. This CDR3 contains 17 residues. V shed 4 bases and J 5 bases; nucleotides not matched to a gene: 11. The V gene's germline CDR1 is SGDLS and CDR2 YYNGEE. As DNA, the CDR3 is TGTGCCAGCAGCCCGTTTCTAGCGGGAGGAGGCAACAATGAGCAGTTCTTC. Its translation is CASSPFLAGGGNNEQFF.

The chain couples TRBV5-6 to TRBJ2-7; 9 nucleotides match TRBD1. Unmatched junction bases numbered 16, after V lost 4 bases and J lost 2 bases. Germline V gene sequence: CDR1 SGHDT, CDR2 YYEEEE. This CDR3 comprises 18 residues. The CDR3 bases are TGTGCCAGCAGCATGACTTCACGACGGGACAGGGAGGCCTACGAGCAGTACTTC. Amino acids: CASSMTSRRDREAYEQYF.

This rearrangement joins TRBV10-3 to TRBJ2-6, with 7 bases identical to TRBD2. The germline V gene encodes CDR1 ENHRY and CDR2 SYGVKD. V gave up 8 bases and J gave up 2 bases; unmatched junction bases: 6. CDR3 length: 15 residues. The CDR3 region is CAIGGGATGANVLTF. In nucleotides, the CDR3 is TGTGCCATCGGGGGAGGGGCTACTGGGGCCAACGTCCTGACTTTC.

The rearrangement uses TRBV6-5 and TRBJ1-5; possible D gene TRBD1, 6 bases. V lost 2 bases and J 5 bases, leaving 13 bases between the germline ends. Germline loops: CDR1 MNHEY, CDR2 SVGAGI. CDR3 length equals 15 residues. The CDR3, as DNA: TGTGCCAGCAGTTACACGGACAGAAGGTATCAGCCCCAGCATTTT. This translates into CASSYTDRRYQPQHF.

This clone occurred once. V gene TRBV5-8 combines with J gene TRBJ1-3; D call uncertain. The CDR3 sequence is 14 residues long. V lost 0 bases to trimming and J lost 0 bases, with 4 bases between them. Germline-derived CDR1 and CDR2 are SGHTS and YDEGEE. Here the CDR3 DNA reads TGTGCCAGCAGCTTGGGCGGCTCTGGAAACACCATATATTTT. As protein: CASSLGGSGNTIYF.

V and J are TRBV6-1 and TRBJ2-7, with 10 bases aligning to TRBD2. Per the germline V gene, CDR1 is MNHNS and CDR2 is SASEGT. The ends lost 3 bases at V and 2 bases at J; junction bases unmatched: 4. This CDR3 is built from 15 residues. As DNA, the CDR3 is TGTGCCAGCAGTGATTGGACTAGCGGAACCTACGAGCAGTACTTC. This encodes CASSDWTSGTYEQYF.

The J gene is TRBJ2-5, the V gene TRBV7-9; a weak D match, TRBD2 (6 bases). Germline V gene lookup returns CDR1 SEHNR and CDR2 FQNEAQ (reference sequence). With 1 base removed from V and 2 bases from J, the gap between germline ends came to 11 bases. The CDR3 totals 15 residues. The DNA for the CDR3 is TGTGCCAGCAGCTTAGGGGGAGGTAGTCAAGAGACCCAGTACTTC. This translates into CASSLGGGSQETQYF.

CDR3 coding DNA: TGTGCCAGCAGCTTGGCCGGGACTAGGACAGATACGCAGTATTTT. The encoded protein is CASSLAGTRTDTQYF. The chain employs TRBV7-9 and TRBJ2-3; 8 bases align to TRBD2. The CDR3 length is 15 residues. Germline CDR1 SEHNR, CDR2 FQNEAQ (reference sequence). The V segment lost 3 bases and the J segment 3 bases; nucleotides outside the gene matches: 5.

The chain combines TRBV7-2 with TRBJ2-3; the D gene is possibly TRBD1 (5 bases). The V gene lost 5 bases and the J gene lost 0 bases, with 9 bases spanning the gap. Germline V gene sequence: CDR1 SGHTA, CDR2 FQGNSA. The CDR3 covers 14 residues. CDR3 DNA sequence: TGTGCCAGCAGCATAAGGGGAAGCACAGATACGCAGTATTTT. Translation gives CASSIRGSTDTQYF.

The J gene is TRBJ2-7, the V gene TRBV13; TRBD2 agrees at 14 bases. Trimming took 0 bases from V and 3 from J; bases not matched to a gene: 4. The CDR3 contains 17 residues. Germline CDR1 and CDR2: PRHDT and FYEKMQ (reference sequence). The CDR3 DNA is TGTGCCAGCAGCTTAGGGGGGACTAGCGGGGGAAACTACGAGCAGTACTTC. Translating gives CASSLGGTSGGNYEQYF. The complete variable domain, with remaining parts taken from reference TRBV13 and TRBJ2-7, reads AAGVIQSPRHLIKEKRETATLKCYPIPRHDTVYWYQQGPGQDPQFLISFYEKMQSDKGSIPDRFSAQQFSDYHSELNMSSLELGDSALYFCASSLGGTSGGNYEQYFGPGTRLTVT.

The chain couples TRBV4-1 to TRBJ2-1; D not resolved. The germline CDR1 and CDR2 sequences are MGHRA and YSYEKL. The CDR3 contains 17 residues. Trimming took 4 bases from V and 0 from J, leaving 16 bases between them. The CDR3 DNA reads as TGCGCCAGCAGCCTGCTGGTAGCCCCCCACTCCTACAATGAGCAGTTCTTC. It encodes CASSLLVAPHSYNEQFF.

This clone was seen only a few times. This chain connects TRBV27 to TRBJ2-7; TRBD2 matches 13 bases. Germline lookup yields CDR1 MNHEY and CDR2 SMNVEV (reference sequence). The CDR3 totals 16 residues. V shed 4 bases and J 6 bases; nucleotides not matched to a gene: 9. CDR3 amino acids: CASSYTGTSGAGEQYF. CDR3 DNA: TGTGCCAGCAGTTACACCGGGACTAGCGGGGCCGGCGAGCAGTACTTC.